This T cell receptor (beta chain) was profiled in a study of PD-1 blockade in classical Hodgkin lymphoma. Turning to this clone: The target antigen is unknown.

Clones were sequenced by immunoSEQ multiplex PCR, and TCRdb holds only the in-frame ones, with some missing. The profile shows about 93,000 clones, around 80% of them singletons. Indicated time point: cycle 4 day 1 (C4D1), after 5 to 7 weeks of nivolumab. The patients all showed relapse after autologous stem cell transplantation, while their brentuximab vedotin exposure varied. Regarding the study as a whole: The CD4+ diversity rise by C4D1 was clearest in complete responders.

The V segment lost 4 bases and the J segment 5 bases; nucleotides outside the gene matches: 6. The CDR3 is made up of 15 amino acids. Germline V gene data show CDR1 as SGHNT and CDR2 as YYREEE (reference sequence). The source was peripheral blood mononuclear cells (PBMCs), collected before the fourth cycle of nivolumab. The rearrangement links TRBV5-4 to TRBJ2-1; 10 positions agree with TRBD1. The origin of this receptor is a human donor with classical Hodgkin lymphoma. CDR3 sequence reads: CASSMDRGNHNEQFF. The DNA of the CDR3 is TGTGCCAGCAGCATGGACAGGGGGAACCACAATGAGCAGTTCTTC.